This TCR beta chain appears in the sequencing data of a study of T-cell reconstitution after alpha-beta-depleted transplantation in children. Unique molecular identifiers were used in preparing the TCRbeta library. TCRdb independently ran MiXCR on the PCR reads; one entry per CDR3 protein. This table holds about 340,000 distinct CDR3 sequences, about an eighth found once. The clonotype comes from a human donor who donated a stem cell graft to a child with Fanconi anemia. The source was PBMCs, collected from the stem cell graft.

CDR3 in DNA: TGTGCCAGCAGTGAATCTTCACGCGACTATGGCTACACCTTC. This translates into CASSESSRDYGYTF. The chain has TRBV2 and TRBJ1-2, with D unresolved. CDR1 and CDR2 from the germline V gene are SNHLY and FYNNEI. CDR3 length: 14 residues. V was clipped by 2 bases and J by 3 bases, with 10 bases between them.